These T cell receptor beta chains were read from a single sample in a study of shared clonotypes between healthy human individuals. Profiled with immunoSEQ multiplex PCR; TCRdb holds only in-frame clones, not every one. This table has about 2.3 million clones, 85% to 95% appearing once. Specimen: naive CD4+ T cells from PBMCs. Source of these receptors: a man in his late teens or twenties in good health. Some clones in this sample may be carry-over from other donors' samples. Both conserved end residues are part of each CDR3. Fields, in order: CDR3 length, clone size, V gene, D gene, J gene, CDR3 protein, CDR3 DNA. D genes are given only for firm matches. A clone size is listed for some rows: how often the clone was seen (once, few, many), or a class if it is expanded.

14	-	TRBV9	-	TRBJ2-7	CASSVSPSRAEQYF	TGTGCCAGCAGCGTATCCCCCTCCCGCGCCGAGCAGTACTTC
15	-	TRBV28	-	TRBJ1-5	CASSSVTPSNQPQHF	TGTGCCAGCAGCTCCGTAACCCCTAGCAATCAGCCCCAGCATTTT
14	once	TRBV10-3	-	TRBJ1-5	CAISVQYNNQPQHF	TGTGCCATCAGTGTCCAGTACAACAATCAGCCCCAGCATTTT
13	-	TRBV18	TRBD1	TRBJ2-1	CASSQTGVTEQFF	TGTGCCAGCTCACAAACAGGGGTCACTGAGCAGTTCTTC
13	-	TRBV12-5	-	TRBJ2-3	CASGLSNTDTQYF	TGTGCTAGTGGTTTATCCAACACAGATACGCAGTATTTT
13	-	TRBV5-1	-	TRBJ2-3	CASSFTGPDTQYF	TGCGCCAGCAGCTTTACAGGTCCAGATACGCAGTATTTT
14	-	TRBV27	TRBD1	TRBJ2-5	CASSPRTGGMTQYF	TGTGCCAGCAGTCCGAGGACAGGGGGTATGACCCAGTACTTC
13	few	TRBV7-2	TRBD1	TRBJ1-1	CASSQNRGTEAFF	TGTGCCAGCAGCCAAAACAGGGGCACTGAAGCTTTCTTT
15	-	TRBV4-2	TRBD2	TRBJ2-7	CASSQDRAGGYEQYF	TGTGCCAGCAGCCAAGACCGCGCGGGAGGATACGAGCAGTACTTC
13	-	TRBV9	-	TRBJ1-2	CASSATANYGYTF	TGTGCCAGCAGTGCGACAGCTAACTATGGCTACACCTTC
14	-	TRBV6-1	-	TRBJ2-2	CASSEVRDTGELFF	TGTGCCAGCAGTGAAGTCAGGGACACCGGGGAGCTGTTTTTT
17	-	TRBV18	-	TRBJ1-1	CASSPQDSPLMNTEAFF	TGTGCCAGCTCACCACAGGACAGCCCACTCATGAACACTGAAGCTTTCTTT
15	-	TRBV9	-	TRBJ2-1	CASSLQVSSYNEQFF	TGTGCCAGCAGCCTACAGGTAAGCTCCTACAATGAGCAGTTCTTC
14	-	TRBV19	TRBD2	TRBJ2-7	CASRASGSRYEQYF	TGTGCCAGTAGAGCTAGCGGGAGTCGCTACGAGCAGTACTTC
16	few	TRBV19	-	TRBJ1-5	CASSIGPGRGYQPQHF	TGTGCCAGTAGTATCGGTCCGGGCAGGGGTTATCAGCCCCAGCATTTT
13	-	TRBV23-1	-	TRBJ2-2	CASSQWGTGELFF	TGCGCCAGCAGTCAATGGGGGACCGGGGAGCTGTTTTTT
14	-	TRBV27	-	TRBJ1-2	CASRRAQLGYGYTF	TGTGCCAGCAGAAGGGCGCAGCTCGGCTATGGCTACACCTTC
14	-	TRBV7-8	-	TRBJ2-3	CASSLAGTTSTQYF	TGTGCCAGCAGCTTAGCCGGGACGACTAGTACGCAGTATTTT
14	-	TRBV5-1	TRBD1	TRBJ2-7	CASRAGTGSYEQYF	TGCGCCAGCAGGGCCGGGACAGGGTCGTACGAGCAGTACTTC
14	once	TRBV29-1	TRBD2	TRBJ2-7	CSVAREGLQHEQYF	TGCAGCGTTGCTCGGGAGGGCCTGCAGCACGAGCAGTACTTC
14	-	TRBV5-1	-	TRBJ2-7	CASSLGGSSDEQYF	TGCGCCAGCAGCTTGGGAGGGAGTTCCGACGAGCAGTACTTC
12	-	TRBV6-5	TRBD2	TRBJ2-7	CASSYNSAGEDF	TGTGCCAGCAGTTATAACTCCGCGGGGGAGGACTTC
16	-	TRBV7-6	-	TRBJ1-1	CASSLLRLIRDTEAFF	TGTGCCAGCAGCTTACTTCGTTTAATTCGGGACACTGAAGCTTTCTTT
16	once	TRBV19	TRBD2	TRBJ2-2	CASRRLAGASTGELFF	TGTGCCAGTAGGAGACTAGCGGGAGCGTCCACCGGGGAGCTGTTTTTT
15	-	TRBV2	TRBD1	TRBJ2-3	CASSPGQVITDTQYF	TGTGCCAGCAGCCCGGGACAGGTGATCACAGATACGCAGTATTTT
15	-	TRBV6-6	TRBD2	TRBJ2-1	CASSYSLAGVHEQFF	TGTGCCAGCAGTTACTCTCTAGCGGGAGTTCATGAGCAGTTCTTC
15	-	TRBV5-4	-	TRBJ2-3	CASSSAAGVIDTQYF	TGTGCCAGCAGCTCGGCGGCAGGGGTAATTGATACGCAGTATTTT
15	-	TRBV9	-	TRBJ2-7	CASSVSAPTDYEQYF	TGTGCCAGCAGCGTTTCGGCCCCCACGGACTACGAGCAGTACTTC
15	-	TRBV5-3	TRBD2	TRBJ2-5	CARSQERGAKETQYF	TGTGCCAGAAGCCAAGAGCGGGGGGCAAAAGAGACCCAGTACTTC
13	-	TRBV19	-	TRBJ1-2	CASSIERGSSYTF	TGTGCCAGTAGTATAGAAAGGGGGAGTAGCTACACCTTC
15	-	TRBV7-9	TRBD1	TRBJ2-7	CASSLGGDRVHEQYF	TGTGCCAGCAGCTTAGGGGGGGACAGGGTCCACGAGCAGTACTTC
14	-	TRBV10-3	-	TRBJ2-1	CAISATGAEYEQFF	TGTGCCATCAGCGCCACGGGAGCAGAGTATGAGCAGTTCTTC
16	once	TRBV7-9	-	TRBJ2-1	CASSLTTASSYNEQFF	TGTGCCAGCAGCCTTACAACGGCGAGCTCCTACAATGAGCAGTTCTTC
14	-	TRBV4-1	-	TRBJ2-1	CASSLGGWGNEQFF	TGCGCCAGCAGCCTGGGCGGGTGGGGGAATGAGCAGTTCTTC
15	-	TRBV5-4	TRBD1	TRBJ1-4	CASSYSGQENEKLFF	TGTGCCAGCAGCTACTCGGGACAGGAGAATGAAAAACTGTTTTTT
14	-	TRBV28	-	TRBJ1-5	CASSLTAGDQPQHF	TGTGCCAGCAGTTTAACTGCGGGCGATCAGCCCCAGCATTTT